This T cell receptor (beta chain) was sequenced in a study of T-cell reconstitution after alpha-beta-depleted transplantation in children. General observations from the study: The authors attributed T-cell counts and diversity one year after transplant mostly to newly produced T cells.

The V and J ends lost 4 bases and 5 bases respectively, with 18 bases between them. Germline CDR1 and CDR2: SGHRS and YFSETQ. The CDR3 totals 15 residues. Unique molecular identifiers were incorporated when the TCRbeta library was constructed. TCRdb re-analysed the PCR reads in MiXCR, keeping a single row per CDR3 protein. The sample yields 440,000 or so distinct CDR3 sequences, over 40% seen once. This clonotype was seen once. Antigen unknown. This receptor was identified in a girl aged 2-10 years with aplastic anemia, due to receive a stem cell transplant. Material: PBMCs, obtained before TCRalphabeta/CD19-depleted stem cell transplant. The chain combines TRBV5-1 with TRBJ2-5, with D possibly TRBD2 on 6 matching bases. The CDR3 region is CASSLGSWVAETQYF. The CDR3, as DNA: TGCGCCAGCAGCCTCGGGAGTTGGGTCGCGGAGACCCAGTACTTC.